A single sample is the source of the 22 T cell receptor beta chains below, sequenced in a study of beta chain features in type 1 diabetes. Findings and limits, study-wide: Shorter TCRB CDR3s, moderately but significantly so, were found in Type 1 diabetes patients in all four CD4+ subsets.

These receptors lack a known antigen. The investigators reverse transcribed all of the isolated RNA, so they sequenced expressed TCRB transcripts. Using immunoSEQ multiplex PCR, the repertoire was profiled, and TCRdb retains in-frame clones only, with some absent. The table shows under 150,000 clones, with around 9% occurring only once. The sample consisted of central memory CD4+ T cells from blood. The receptors come from a man between 25 and 39 years old with type 1 diabetes.

This clone was seen a handful of times. This chain joins TRBV9 and TRBJ1-6; tentative D call: TRBD1 (6 bases). Germline assignment: CDR1 SGDLS and CDR2 YYNGEE. CDR3 length: 13 residues. Trimming took 3 bases from V and 9 from J, leaving 10 bases between them. This CDR3 reads CASSAGHTSPLHF. CDR3 coding DNA: TGTGCCAGCAGCGCGGGACATACTTCACCCCTCCACTTT. Drawing the rest from reference TRBV9 and TRBJ1-6, the complete variable domain is DSGVTQTPKHLITATGQRVTLRCSPRSGDLSVYWYQQSLDQGLQFLIQYYNGEERAKGNILERFSAQQFPDLHSELNLSSLELGDSALYFCASSAGHTSPLHFGNGTRLTVT.

The chain uses TRBV7-8 and TRBJ1-5; no clear D. The V gene's germline CDR1 is SGHVS and CDR2 FQNEAQ. This CDR3 has 13 amino acids. V was shortened by 5 bases and J by 4 bases, with 9 bases between the two germline ends. CDR3 sequence reads: CASSATENQPQHF. The CDR3 DNA reads TGTGCCAGCAGCGCAACAGAAAATCAGCCCCAGCATTTT.

A few counts support this clone. CDR3 sequence reads: CASSRTGSDSGNTIYF. The DNA of the CDR3 is TGCGCCAGCAGTCGGACAGGGAGTGACTCTGGAAACACCATATATTTT. This chain connects TRBV23-1 to TRBJ1-3; 8 bases line up with TRBD1. TRBV23-1 is an open reading frame whose function is uncertain. The V gene end was trimmed by 4 bases and the J gene end by 0 bases; junction bases not matched to a gene: 5. The CDR3 consists of 16 residues.

V is TRBV29-1 and J is TRBJ1-5, with 9 bases identical to TRBD1. Germline V CDR1 and CDR2: SQVTM, ANQGSEA. This CDR3 is 14 amino acids long. V trimming: 3 bases; J trimming: 7 bases; junction bases outside the gene matches: 7. CDR3 residues: CSVETGGTGQPQHF. The CDR3 DNA sequence: TGCAGCGTTGAGACAGGGGGAACAGGGCAGCCCCAGCATTTT.

A few counts support this clone. The chain couples TRBV7-6 to TRBJ2-2; 7 bases line up with TRBD2. V dropped 1 base and J dropped 2; count of bases not matched to a gene: 4. CDR3 size: 16 residues. The germline CDR1 and CDR2 sequences are SGHVS and FNYEAQ. This CDR3 is CASSLEAGINTGELFF. CDR3 coding DNA: TGTGCCAGCAGCTTAGAAGCGGGGATAAACACCGGGGAGCTGTTTTTT.

This clone was picked up a small number of times. Mismatch with germline at one junction end may stem from a read error. The chain recombines TRBV28 with TRBJ1-3; D may be TRBD1 (5 bases). Per the germline V gene, CDR1 is MDHEN and CDR2 is SYDVKM. This CDR3 region has 15 residues. The CDR3 DNA sequence: TGTGCCAGCATCCCAGGAAGGGGTAATGGAGACACCATATATTTT. Translated, it gives CASIPGRGNGDTIYF.

This clone was seen more than once but under ten times. CDR3 sequence: CASGEAVSYEQYF. The CDR3 bases are TGTGCCAGCGGGGAGGCAGTATCCTACGAGCAGTACTTC. The rearrangement links TRBV2 to TRBJ2-7; perhaps TRBD2 as D (6 bases). The germline gives CDR1 SNHLY, CDR2 FYNNEI. V lost 8 bases, J lost 1 base, and 12 bases lay in between. CDR3 length: 13 amino acids. Full variable domain (outside the CDR3, taken from reference TRBV2 and TRBJ2-7): EPEVTQTPSHQVTQMGQEVILRCVPISNHLYFYWYRQILGQKVEFLVSFYNNEISEKSEIFDDQFSVERPDGSNFTLKIRSTKLEDSAMYFCASGEAVSYEQYFGPGTRLTVT.

A remark on this clone: Other nucleotide sequences from this sample produce the same CDR3. The genes are TRBV7-3 and TRBJ2-1; 7 bases agree with TRBD2. The CDR3 length is 14 residues. Germline V gene data show CDR1 as SGHTA and CDR2 as FQGTGA. The ends lost 2 bases at V and 3 bases at J; junction bases unmatched: 1. This CDR3 is CASSLGGGYNEQFF. As DNA, the CDR3 is TGTGCCAGCAGCTTAGGCGGGGGCTACAATGAGCAGTTCTTC.

In its sample, this clone was seen a few times. The CDR3 protein is CASSPHTSGRNEQYF. DNA of the CDR3: TGCGCCAGCAGTCCCCATACTAGCGGGCGAAACGAGCAGTACTTC. This chain joins TRBV10-2 and TRBJ2-7; TRBD2 aligns across 9 bases. With V trimmed by 5 bases and J by 5 bases, 10 bases remained unmatched. Germline CDR1 reads WSHSY; CDR2 reads SAAADI. The CDR3 length is 15 residues.

V and J are TRBV10-3 and TRBJ2-5, with unresolved D. This CDR3 spans 15 amino acids. V was cut by 0 bases and J by 1 base, with 9 bases left in between. Germline assignment: CDR1 ENHRY and CDR2 SYGVKD. This CDR3 reads CAISESGSSQETQYF. CDR3 in DNA: TGTGCCATCAGTGAGTCCGGTTCGTCCCAAGAGACCCAGTACTTC.

This clone was observed a few times. The chain uses TRBV18 and TRBJ2-5, with a weak D call TRBD1 (5 bases). There are 15 residues in the CDR3. The V gene's germline CDR1 is KGHSH and CDR2 LQKENI. V shed 0 bases and J shed 4 bases, with 12 bases lying between them. The CDR3 nucleotides read TGTGCCAGCTCACCACCGTACCAGGGCCGAGAGACCCAGTACTTC. The encoded protein is CASSPPYQGRETQYF. Together with reference TRBV18 and TRBJ2-5, the CDR3 gives the full variable domain: NAGVMQNPRHLVRRRGQEARLRCSPMKGHSHVYWYRQLPEEGLKFMVYLQKENIIDESGMPKERFSAEFPKEGPSILRIQQVVRGDSAAYFCASSPPYQGRETQYFGPGTRLLVL.

The sample holds a few counts of this clone. V gene TRBV29-1 combines with J gene TRBJ1-4, with D possibly matching TRBD1 (6 bases). Germline V gives CDR1 SQVTM, CDR2 ANQGSEA. V gave up 6 bases and J gave up 6 bases, with 17 bases separating them. The CDR3 runs 14 residues. The CDR3 spells CSVAEGGGDEKLFF. The CDR3 coding sequence is TGCAGCGTAGCGGAGGGAGGGGGAGATGAAAAACTGTTTTTT.

CDR3 in amino acids: CASSTGVRGRNEAFF. The CDR3 nucleotides read TGTGCCAGCAGTACGGGAGTGAGGGGCAGGAATGAAGCTTTCTTT. V gene TRBV6-1 combines with J gene TRBJ1-1; TRBD1 might be the D (5 bases). Germline V gene data show CDR1 as MNHNS and CDR2 as SASEGT. The V and J ends lost 5 bases and 7 bases respectively, with 20 bases between them. The CDR3 sequence is 15 residues long.

At least ten counts were recorded for this clone. The chain uses TRBV7-2 and TRBJ2-5, with D possibly matching TRBD1 (5 bases). The germline gives CDR1 SGHTA, CDR2 FQGNSA. CDR3 length: 14 residues. Trimming took off 0 bases at V and 1 base at J, with 6 bases between the two ends. CDR3 sequence: CASSLAGLQETQYF. The CDR3 region has the DNA TGTGCCAGCAGCTTAGCGGGGCTCCAAGAGACCCAGTACTTC.

This chain connects TRBV18 to TRBJ2-2, with D maybe TRBD1 (6 bases). This CDR3 region has 16 residues. The V end was cut by 2 bases, the J end by 1 base, with 11 bases between. Per the germline V gene, CDR1 is KGHSH and CDR2 is LQKENI. CDR3 region: CASSPTTGRNTGELFF. The CDR3 DNA follows: TGTGCCAGCTCACCAACGACAGGAAGGAACACCGGGGAGCTGTTTTTT.

This sequence joins TRBV27 and TRBJ2-7; 10 nucleotides line up with TRBD1. The V gene's germline CDR1 is MNHEY and CDR2 SMNVEV (reference sequence). The junction had 3 bases not matched to a gene; V was cut back by 5 bases and J by 2 bases. The CDR3 runs 14 residues. The CDR3 reads CASSRGQGAYEQYF. CDR3 sequence (DNA): TGTGCCAGCAGTCGAGGACAGGGGGCCTACGAGCAGTACTTC.

This chain joins TRBV7-2 and TRBJ1-5, with 7 bases lining up with TRBD1. The V gene end was trimmed by 5 bases and the J gene end by 1 base; junction bases not matched to a gene: 5. Germline CDR1 reads SGHTA; CDR2 reads FQGNSA. The CDR3 spans 15 residues. The CDR3 protein is CASSADRNSNQPQHF. In nucleotides, the CDR3 is TGTGCCAGCAGCGCGGACAGGAACAGCAATCAGCCCCAGCATTTT.

This clone was counted only a few times. The chain is built from TRBV5-1 and TRBJ1-1; D gene unclear. Germline values: CDR1 SGHRS, CDR2 YFSETQ. V lost 1 base, J lost 5 bases, and 12 bases lay in between. The CDR3 is 14 amino acids. The CDR3 reads CASSLFGGGTEAFF. The CDR3 DNA follows: TGCGCCAGCAGCTTGTTCGGCGGAGGGACTGAAGCTTTCTTT.

The chain employs TRBV30 and TRBJ2-1; 9 bases map to TRBD1. The CDR3 sequence is 12 residues long. The V and J ends lost 3 bases and 13 bases, in that order; junction bases with no gene match: 7. Per germline, CDR1 GTSNPN and CDR2 SVGIG (reference sequence). The CDR3 DNA sequence: TGTGCCTGGAGCGGGGGACAGGGAAACCAGTTCTTC. As protein: CAWSGGQGNQFF.

V usage is TRBV5-4 and J usage is TRBJ2-5; D gene unclear. Trimming pared 3 bases from V and 0 bases from J, leaving 12 bases between. The CDR3 is 15 residues long. CDR1 and CDR2 from the germline V gene are SGHNT and YYREEE (reference sequence). The DNA for the CDR3 is TGTGCCAGCAGCTCCAATGGGCCCCACCAAGAGACCCAGTACTTC. This translates into CASSSNGPHQETQYF.

This clone came up a few times. The genes are TRBV7-3 and TRBJ2-7; TRBD2 matches at 8 bases. Germline CDR1 is SGHTA and CDR2 is FQGTGA. This CDR3 has 14 residues. V shed 5 bases and J 3 bases; nucleotides not matched to a gene: 6. CDR3: CASSPRAGDYEQYF. CDR3 coding DNA: TGTGCCAGCAGCCCACGAGCGGGGGACTACGAGCAGTACTTC.

The chain links TRBV25-1 to TRBJ2-2; TRBD1 aligns across 7 bases. The CDR3 extends over 15 amino acids. With 6 bases clipped from V and 5 bases from J, the junction kept 9 bases outside the gene matches. From germline, CDR1 is MGHDK and CDR2 SYGVNS. The DNA for the CDR3 is TGTGCCAGCAGCCCTAGGTACAGGGGTACCGGGGAGCTGTTTTTT. Translating gives CASSPRYRGTGELFF.